The 14 T cell receptor beta chains below come from one sample, sequenced in a study of T-cell reconstitution after alpha-beta-depleted transplantation in children. The authors prepared the TCRbeta library with unique molecular identifiers. Via MiXCR, TCRdb re-called the PCR reads, giving one row per CDR3 protein. Of around 90,000 distinct CDR3 sequences in the sample, roughly 15% were seen once. The sample consisted of PBMCs, mostly from graft donor cells, taken 180 days after TCRalphabeta/CD19-depleted stem cell transplant. The receptors come from a male patient aged 2 to 10 who had a stem cell transplant for acute lymphoblastic leukemia, so the T cells may come from the graft donor.

This clonotype was found many times. The chain links TRBV7-2 to TRBJ1-4; D not resolved. Trimming shortened V by 5 bases and J by 10 bases, and 14 bases separated the two germline ends. This CDR3 has 13 residues. Per germline, CDR1 SGHTA and CDR2 FQGNSA. CDR3 region: CASSPVRSGKLFF. The DNA of the CDR3 is TGTGCCAGCAGCCCCGTAAGGTCAGGAAAACTGTTTTTT.

In this sample, this clonotype turned up many times. This may be a read error, as it is one base from a much larger clone. J is TRBJ2-5 and V is TRBV3-1; D is ambiguous. V lost 0 bases and J 7 bases, leaving 0 bases between the germline ends. Germline lookup yields CDR1 LGHDT and CDR2 YNNKEL (reference sequence). CDR3 length: 10 amino acids. CDR3 sequence (DNA): TGTGCCAGCAGCCAAGAGACCCAGTACTTC. This encodes CASSQETQYF.

The V call is TRBV27, the J call TRBJ2-3; possibly TRBD2 for D (6 bases). Trimming cost V 6 bases and J 8 bases, with 15 bases left between them. The CDR3 sequence is 13 residues long. Germline CDR1 reads MNHEY; CDR2 reads SMNVEV (reference sequence). The CDR3 loop reads CASRTSGYGTQYF. The CDR3 DNA is TGTGCCAGCAGGACTAGTGGGTATGGTACGCAGTATTTT.

This chain links TRBV15 with TRBJ2-7; TRBD2 agrees at 10 bases. Germline CDR1 reads LNHNV; CDR2 reads YYDKDF (reference sequence). Trimming at V came to 1 base and at J to 3 bases, leaving 9 bases not matched to a gene. CDR3 length: 17 residues. As DNA, the CDR3 is TGTGCCACCAGCAGAGTGTTCCTAGCGGGAGTGATCTACGAGCAGTACTTC. This codes for CATSRVFLAGVIYEQYF. Complete variable domain (other parts from reference TRBV15 and TRBJ2-7): DAMVIQNPRYQVTQFGKPVTLSCSQTLNHNVMYWYQQKSSQAPKLLFHYYDKDFNNEADTPDNFQSRRPNTSFCFLDIRSPGLGDTAMYLCATSRVFLAGVIYEQYFGPGTRLTVT.

This clonotype was counted only a few times. The chain couples TRBV12-3 or TRBV12-4 to TRBJ2-7; 8 nucleotides align to TRBD2. This CDR3 is 14 amino acids long. V trimming: 6 bases; J trimming: 4 bases; junction bases outside the gene matches: 8. The CDR3 here is CASSTGTSRYEQYF. The CDR3 DNA follows: TGTGCCAGCAGCACCGGGACTAGTCGTTACGAGCAGTACTTC.

This clonotype turned up a few times. V and J are TRBV12-3 or TRBV12-4 and TRBJ2-3; TRBD2 matches 8 bases. The CDR3 length is 13 residues. V was pared by 6 bases and J by 4 bases, with 3 bases of the junction left unmatched. DNA for the CDR3: TGTGCCAGCAGCCGACTAGCGCCAGATACGCAGTATTTT. Translation: CASSRLAPDTQYF.

The chain employs TRBV20-1 and TRBJ2-7; 8 bases are shared with TRBD1. The CDR3 covers 17 residues. Germline V gene data show CDR1 as DFQATT and CDR2 as SNEGSKA (reference sequence). V dropped 3 bases and J dropped 2; count of bases not matched to a gene: 15. The CDR3 DNA reads as TGCAGTGCTAGGCACAACTTTGGACAGGGTAAAACCTACGAGCAGTACTTC. Translated: CSARHNFGQGKTYEQYF.

The chain has TRBV5-1 and TRBJ2-4; D is unresolved. There are 15 residues in the CDR3. Germline CDR1 reads SGHRS; CDR2 reads YFSETQ. V was shortened by 3 bases and J by 7 bases, with 17 bases between the two germline ends. CDR3 DNA sequence: TGCGCCAGCAGCTCCACGGGTCTTCAAGGGAACATTCAGTACTTC. Its protein is CASSSTGLQGNIQYF.

The chain joins TRBV2 to TRBJ2-1; D ambiguous. CDR3 length: 16 residues. Per the germline V gene, CDR1 is SNHLY and CDR2 is FYNNEI. V was pared by 7 bases and J by 9 bases, with 25 bases between. The CDR3 bases are TGTGCCAGCAAGAAAATTGGGGTTATCTTGCGCGGTGAGCAGTTCTTC. Its translation is CASKKIGVILRGEQFF.

This clonotype was seen only a few times. The CDR3: CSVEGDWEDNEQFF. The CDR3 nucleotides are TGCAGCGTTGAAGGTGACTGGGAGGACAATGAGCAGTTCTTC. The rearrangement uses TRBV29-1 and TRBJ2-1, with D possibly matching TRBD2 (6 bases). Trimming pared 1 base from V and 5 bases from J, leaving 12 bases between. CDR1 SQVTM and CDR2 ANQGSEA come from the germline V gene. The CDR3 totals 14 residues.

The chain is built from TRBV12-3 or TRBV12-4 and TRBJ1-1, with no clear D. Trimming cost V 1 base and J 3 bases, with 21 bases left between them. CDR3 length: 18 residues. CDR3 in amino acids: CASSLDGRTDRGHTEAFF. CDR3 DNA sequence: TGTGCCAGCAGTTTAGATGGAAGGACGGATCGCGGTCACACTGAAGCTTTCTTT.

The chain combines TRBV7-3 with TRBJ2-3; TRBD2 might be the D (6 bases). The V and J ends lost 0 bases and 3 bases respectively, with 7 bases between them. The CDR3 loop spans 14 amino acids. The V gene's germline CDR1 is SGHTA and CDR2 FQGTGA. This chain's CDR3 is CASSLTGGTDTQYF. The CDR3 bases are TGTGCCAGCAGCTTAACCGGGGGAACAGATACGCAGTATTTT.

The genes are TRBV29-1 and TRBJ2-2, with D maybe TRBD2 (5 bases). This CDR3 is 12 amino acids long. CDR1 is SQVTM and CDR2 is ANQGSEA in the germline V gene. Trimming removed 4 bases from V and 4 bases from J, with 7 bases in between. CDR3 region: CSVVGSTGELFF. The DNA of the CDR3 is TGCAGCGTTGTGGGGAGCACCGGGGAGCTGTTTTTT.

This clonotype was seen a handful of times. This chain links TRBV3-1 with TRBJ2-6; D is unresolved. CDR1 and CDR2 from the germline V gene are LGHDT and YNNKEL (reference sequence). This CDR3 is built from 15 residues. V was clipped by 5 bases and J by 0 bases, with 8 bases between them. The CDR3 bases are TGTGCCAGCAGCGTCGACACCTCTGGGGCCAACGTCCTGACTTTC. Amino acid sequence: CASSVDTSGANVLTF. The full variable domain, its missing parts supplied by reference TRBV3-1 and TRBJ2-6, is DTAVSQTPKYLVTQMGNDKSIKCEQNLGHDTMYWYKQDSKKFLKIMFSYNNKELIINETVPNRFSPKSPDKAHLNLHINSLELGDSAVYFCASSVDTSGANVLTFGAGSRLTVL.